This T cell receptor (beta chain) is drawn from a study of chemoradiotherapy in HPV16-positive cancers (dated by TCRdb to between 2021 and 2023). Regarding the complete study: Using functional T-cell assays on cells from a couple of HPV16-positive patients, the researchers defined candidate HPV-specific T-cell clones and common TCR motifs. The study asked whether T-cell immunity to the HPV oncoproteins E6 and E7 changes during chemoradiotherapy and whether this immunity affects survival. The candidate HPV-specific TCRs and motifs were then tracked in TCR repertoires from 86 patients with HPV-related cancers. Results the study describes overall, beyond this receptor: Expansion of candidate HPV-specific clones and E7-related TCR motifs was observed in the tumor microenvironment during treatment, whereas no such expansion was observed for non-HPV-specific T cells. The functional definition of HPV-specific T cells was derived from only two HPV16-positive patients, and the survival association was reported for HPV16-positive patients. In HPV16-positive patients, expansion of HPV-responsive T cells during chemoradiotherapy was associated with improved recurrence-free survival.

The germline V gene encodes CDR1 SGHTA and CDR2 FQGTGA. Germline trimming amounts to 4 bases on V and 4 bases on J, with 4 as the count of junction bases outside the gene matches. The CDR3 holds 14 amino acids from the cysteine to the phenylalanine. Only the CDR3 region is kept as DNA, spanning 42 bases read in frame from base 1. Library preparation used the immunoSEQ multiplex PCR assay. This immuneACCESS table, as held by TCRdb, lists in-frame sequences with V and J called but not all clones. Of the missing ones, under half trace to an unresolved V gene in checked studies; the others have no known cause. A total of about 21,000 clones appear in this sample, approximately 89% of them only once. The top ten hold less than 2.5% of the sample. Repertoires were sampled multiple times during chemoradiotherapy, which allowed clonal expansion in the tumor microenvironment to be followed. Concerning this clone itself: The target of this receptor is not known. No quality values exist for individual bases; no much larger clone is one base distant.

The chain was built from TRBV7-3 and TRBJ1-2; TRBD1 fits 9 bases in the junction. Sequenced material: blood, taken from a patient who underwent chemoradiotherapy. The sequence was collected from a human donor with HPV-associated anogenital cancer. Here is the DNA: TGTGCCAGCAGCTCGACAGGGGGAAGCTATGGCTACACCTTC. Its translation is CASSSTGGSYGYTF.